This is a list of T cell receptor beta chains from one sample in a study of blood T cells in healthy people across ages. One entry per CDR3 protein, called by TCRdb with MiXCR from the 5' RACE reads. This sample yields hundreds of thousands of distinct CDR3 sequences, of which around a quarter are seen a single time; 3% belongs to the top ten. These data were likewise used in another study, on T cells of mothers and their children.

Sequencing was done on a sample of blood. These TCRs come from a boy aged 5-17 years in good health. Both conserved end residues are part of each CDR3. The D gene is left open where the match is weak. Size is omitted from some rows. Given values are once, few, many or a class for expanded clones.

v_gene	abundance	d_gene	j_gene	CDR3aa	CDR3nt
TRBV2	-	TRBD1	TRBJ2-6	CASGQAGANVLTF	TGTGCCAGCGGACAGGCTGGGGCCAACGTCCTGACTTTC
TRBV20-1	many	-	TRBJ2-5	CSAVFRGRIETQYF	TGCAGTGCCGTTTTTCGGGGGCGTATAGAGACCCAGTACTTC
TRBV7-6	few	TRBD1	TRBJ2-5	CASFQGVGETQYF	TGTGCCAGTTTTCAGGGGGTTGGAGAGACCCAGTACTTC
TRBV7-9	many	-	TRBJ1-4	CASGTHEKLFF	TGTGCCAGCGGAACGCATGAAAAACTGTTTTTT
TRBV11-2	-	TRBD2	TRBJ2-2	CASSPGLAGNTGELFF	TGTGCCAGCAGCCCGGGACTAGCGGGAAACACCGGGGAGCTGTTTTTT
TRBV5-1	-	-	TRBJ1-4	CASSLGEGEKLFF	TGCGCCAGCAGCCTAGGGGAGGGTGAAAAACTGTTTTTT
TRBV28	-	TRBD1	TRBJ2-7	CASSSTGTEQYF	TGTGCCAGCAGTTCGACAGGGACCGAGCAGTACTTC
TRBV28	-	-	TRBJ1-1	CASSSMDGFMNTEAFF	TGTGCCAGCAGCTCGATGGACGGTTTCATGAACACTGAAGCTTTCTTT
TRBV12-3/TRBV12-4	once	-	TRBJ2-5	CACSFTIARGETQYF	TGTGCCTGCAGTTTTACTATCGCGAGAGGAGAGACCCAGTACTTC
TRBV4-2	-	TRBD2	TRBJ2-7	CASSPTSGAPYEQYF	TGTGCCAGCAGCCCGACTAGCGGGGCCCCCTACGAGCAGTACTTC
TRBV29-1	-	-	TRBJ2-3	CTASSYDTQYF	TGCACCGCGAGCTCATACGATACGCAGTATTTT
TRBV6-4	-	TRBD2	TRBJ2-3	CASSDGTSGGTDTQYF	TGCGCCAGCAGCGATGGGACTAGCGGGGGCACAGATACGCAGTATTTT
TRBV30	-	-	TRBJ2-3	CAWSRGPSTDTQYF	TGTGCCTGGAGTCGGGGGCCTAGCACAGATACGCAGTATTTT
TRBV5-1	few	TRBD2	TRBJ2-7	CASSSLGGGANEQYF	TGCGCCAGCAGCTCCCTCGGCGGGGGTGCCAACGAGCAGTACTTC
TRBV7-6	few	TRBD1	TRBJ1-4	CASSTTQGGEKLFF	TGTGCCAGCAGCACTACACAGGGGGGTGAAAAACTGTTTTTT
TRBV12-3/TRBV12-4	-	-	TRBJ2-7	CASSPEGVYAYEQYF	TGTGCCAGCAGTCCAGAAGGGGTCTACGCCTACGAGCAGTACTTC
TRBV20-1	few	-	TRBJ2-7	CSARYRDGNSYEQYF	TGCAGTGCTAGGTACCGGGACGGGAACTCCTACGAGCAGTACTTC
TRBV19	-	TRBD1	TRBJ1-2	CAITTGDGGYTF	TGTGCCATAACAACAGGGGACGGTGGCTACACCTTC
TRBV21-1	few	-	TRBJ2-2	CANEQGASNTGELFF	TGTGCCAACGAACAGGGGGCTTCGAACACCGGGGAGCTGTTTTTT
TRBV7-6	few	-	TRBJ2-1	CASSLGEGDSYNEQFF	TGTGCCAGCAGCTTGGGAGAAGGGGACTCCTACAATGAGCAGTTCTTC
TRBV27	-	TRBD1	TRBJ2-5	CASRGTGGQETQYF	TGTGCCAGCAGGGGGACAGGGGGCCAGGAGACCCAGTACTTC
TRBV11-2	few	-	TRBJ2-2	CASSSTRFEGKELFF	TGTGCCAGCAGCTCCACAAGGTTCGAGGGCAAGGAGCTGTTTTTT
TRBV29-1	-	TRBD2	TRBJ2-5	CSVRNGLAGVGETQYF	TGCAGCGTTCGAAACGGACTAGCGGGGGTCGGGGAGACCCAGTACTTC
TRBV7-2	-	TRBD2	TRBJ2-7	CACSLDEAGGREQYF	TGTGCCTGCAGCTTAGATGAGGCGGGGGGGAGGGAGCAGTACTTC
TRBV5-5	few	TRBD1	TRBJ2-5	CASSSLTGTSGTQYF	TGTGCCAGCAGCAGCCTGACAGGGACCTCCGGGACCCAGTACTTC
TRBV12-3/TRBV12-4	-	TRBD1	TRBJ2-1	CASSLPWTGAIYNEQFF	TGTGCCAGCAGTCTACCCTGGACAGGGGCTATTTACAATGAGCAGTTCTTC
TRBV7-9	few	-	TRBJ1-4	CASSLGPGLNEKLFF	TGTGCCAGCAGCTTAGGACCAGGCCTTAATGAAAAACTGTTTTTT
TRBV4-2	few	-	TRBJ1-4	CASSQGIGGGEEKLFF	TGTGCCAGCAGCCAAGGTATAGGAGGGGGGGAAGAAAAACTGTTTTTT
TRBV3-1	-	-	TRBJ2-7	CASSQETFSWEEQYF	TGTGCCAGCAGCCAAGAGACCTTTAGCTGGGAAGAGCAGTACTTC
TRBV7-9	few	-	TRBJ1-3	CASSLAGGGNTIYF	TGTGCCAGCAGCCTTGCGGGGGGTGGAAACACCATATATTTT
TRBV7-9	few	-	TRBJ1-3	CASSLYRPKAGNTIYF	TGTGCCAGCAGCTTATACCGACCAAAGGCTGGAAACACCATATATTTT
TRBV2	-	-	TRBJ2-5	CATAPWSEETQYF	TGTGCCACCGCCCCCTGGAGCGAAGAGACCCAGTACTTC
TRBV19	-	TRBD1	TRBJ2-6	CASSPRGLGANVLTF	TGTGCCAGTAGTCCAAGGGGGCTCGGGGCCAACGTCCTGACTTTC
TRBV2	few	-	TRBJ1-2	CASSDNGYTF	TGTGCCAGCAGTGATAATGGCTACACCTTC
TRBV12-3/TRBV12-4	few	-	TRBJ2-1	CASSTSRPTDEQFF	TGTGCCAGCAGTACCTCGCGCCCTACGGATGAGCAGTTCTTC
TRBV20-1	few	-	TRBJ1-5	CSAGPGRKSNQPQHF	TGCAGTGCTGGACCGGGACGGAAGAGCAATCAGCCCCAGCATTTT
TRBV2	-	TRBD1	TRBJ1-5	CASRDSSQPQHF	TGTGCCAGCCGGGACAGCAGTCAGCCCCAGCATTTT
TRBV3-1	-	-	TRBJ1-1	CASSYKDTEAFF	TGTGCCAGCAGCTACAAAGACACTGAAGCTTTCTTT
TRBV29-1	-	TRBD2	TRBJ2-2	CSVALTSGPTGELFF	TGCAGCGTTGCACTGACTAGCGGGCCCACCGGGGAGCTGTTTTTT
TRBV7-8	few	-	TRBJ1-2	CASSLRLVGNYGYTF	TGTGCCAGCAGCTTACGGTTGGTGGGCAACTATGGCTACACCTTC
TRBV29-1	many	TRBD2	TRBJ2-5	CSVAREGGKTQYF	TGCAGCGTTGCCCGGGAGGGGGGGAAGACCCAGTACTTC
TRBV7-9	few	-	TRBJ2-5	CASSLGPGPETQYF	TGTGCCAGCAGCTTAGGTCCGGGTCCGGAGACCCAGTACTTC